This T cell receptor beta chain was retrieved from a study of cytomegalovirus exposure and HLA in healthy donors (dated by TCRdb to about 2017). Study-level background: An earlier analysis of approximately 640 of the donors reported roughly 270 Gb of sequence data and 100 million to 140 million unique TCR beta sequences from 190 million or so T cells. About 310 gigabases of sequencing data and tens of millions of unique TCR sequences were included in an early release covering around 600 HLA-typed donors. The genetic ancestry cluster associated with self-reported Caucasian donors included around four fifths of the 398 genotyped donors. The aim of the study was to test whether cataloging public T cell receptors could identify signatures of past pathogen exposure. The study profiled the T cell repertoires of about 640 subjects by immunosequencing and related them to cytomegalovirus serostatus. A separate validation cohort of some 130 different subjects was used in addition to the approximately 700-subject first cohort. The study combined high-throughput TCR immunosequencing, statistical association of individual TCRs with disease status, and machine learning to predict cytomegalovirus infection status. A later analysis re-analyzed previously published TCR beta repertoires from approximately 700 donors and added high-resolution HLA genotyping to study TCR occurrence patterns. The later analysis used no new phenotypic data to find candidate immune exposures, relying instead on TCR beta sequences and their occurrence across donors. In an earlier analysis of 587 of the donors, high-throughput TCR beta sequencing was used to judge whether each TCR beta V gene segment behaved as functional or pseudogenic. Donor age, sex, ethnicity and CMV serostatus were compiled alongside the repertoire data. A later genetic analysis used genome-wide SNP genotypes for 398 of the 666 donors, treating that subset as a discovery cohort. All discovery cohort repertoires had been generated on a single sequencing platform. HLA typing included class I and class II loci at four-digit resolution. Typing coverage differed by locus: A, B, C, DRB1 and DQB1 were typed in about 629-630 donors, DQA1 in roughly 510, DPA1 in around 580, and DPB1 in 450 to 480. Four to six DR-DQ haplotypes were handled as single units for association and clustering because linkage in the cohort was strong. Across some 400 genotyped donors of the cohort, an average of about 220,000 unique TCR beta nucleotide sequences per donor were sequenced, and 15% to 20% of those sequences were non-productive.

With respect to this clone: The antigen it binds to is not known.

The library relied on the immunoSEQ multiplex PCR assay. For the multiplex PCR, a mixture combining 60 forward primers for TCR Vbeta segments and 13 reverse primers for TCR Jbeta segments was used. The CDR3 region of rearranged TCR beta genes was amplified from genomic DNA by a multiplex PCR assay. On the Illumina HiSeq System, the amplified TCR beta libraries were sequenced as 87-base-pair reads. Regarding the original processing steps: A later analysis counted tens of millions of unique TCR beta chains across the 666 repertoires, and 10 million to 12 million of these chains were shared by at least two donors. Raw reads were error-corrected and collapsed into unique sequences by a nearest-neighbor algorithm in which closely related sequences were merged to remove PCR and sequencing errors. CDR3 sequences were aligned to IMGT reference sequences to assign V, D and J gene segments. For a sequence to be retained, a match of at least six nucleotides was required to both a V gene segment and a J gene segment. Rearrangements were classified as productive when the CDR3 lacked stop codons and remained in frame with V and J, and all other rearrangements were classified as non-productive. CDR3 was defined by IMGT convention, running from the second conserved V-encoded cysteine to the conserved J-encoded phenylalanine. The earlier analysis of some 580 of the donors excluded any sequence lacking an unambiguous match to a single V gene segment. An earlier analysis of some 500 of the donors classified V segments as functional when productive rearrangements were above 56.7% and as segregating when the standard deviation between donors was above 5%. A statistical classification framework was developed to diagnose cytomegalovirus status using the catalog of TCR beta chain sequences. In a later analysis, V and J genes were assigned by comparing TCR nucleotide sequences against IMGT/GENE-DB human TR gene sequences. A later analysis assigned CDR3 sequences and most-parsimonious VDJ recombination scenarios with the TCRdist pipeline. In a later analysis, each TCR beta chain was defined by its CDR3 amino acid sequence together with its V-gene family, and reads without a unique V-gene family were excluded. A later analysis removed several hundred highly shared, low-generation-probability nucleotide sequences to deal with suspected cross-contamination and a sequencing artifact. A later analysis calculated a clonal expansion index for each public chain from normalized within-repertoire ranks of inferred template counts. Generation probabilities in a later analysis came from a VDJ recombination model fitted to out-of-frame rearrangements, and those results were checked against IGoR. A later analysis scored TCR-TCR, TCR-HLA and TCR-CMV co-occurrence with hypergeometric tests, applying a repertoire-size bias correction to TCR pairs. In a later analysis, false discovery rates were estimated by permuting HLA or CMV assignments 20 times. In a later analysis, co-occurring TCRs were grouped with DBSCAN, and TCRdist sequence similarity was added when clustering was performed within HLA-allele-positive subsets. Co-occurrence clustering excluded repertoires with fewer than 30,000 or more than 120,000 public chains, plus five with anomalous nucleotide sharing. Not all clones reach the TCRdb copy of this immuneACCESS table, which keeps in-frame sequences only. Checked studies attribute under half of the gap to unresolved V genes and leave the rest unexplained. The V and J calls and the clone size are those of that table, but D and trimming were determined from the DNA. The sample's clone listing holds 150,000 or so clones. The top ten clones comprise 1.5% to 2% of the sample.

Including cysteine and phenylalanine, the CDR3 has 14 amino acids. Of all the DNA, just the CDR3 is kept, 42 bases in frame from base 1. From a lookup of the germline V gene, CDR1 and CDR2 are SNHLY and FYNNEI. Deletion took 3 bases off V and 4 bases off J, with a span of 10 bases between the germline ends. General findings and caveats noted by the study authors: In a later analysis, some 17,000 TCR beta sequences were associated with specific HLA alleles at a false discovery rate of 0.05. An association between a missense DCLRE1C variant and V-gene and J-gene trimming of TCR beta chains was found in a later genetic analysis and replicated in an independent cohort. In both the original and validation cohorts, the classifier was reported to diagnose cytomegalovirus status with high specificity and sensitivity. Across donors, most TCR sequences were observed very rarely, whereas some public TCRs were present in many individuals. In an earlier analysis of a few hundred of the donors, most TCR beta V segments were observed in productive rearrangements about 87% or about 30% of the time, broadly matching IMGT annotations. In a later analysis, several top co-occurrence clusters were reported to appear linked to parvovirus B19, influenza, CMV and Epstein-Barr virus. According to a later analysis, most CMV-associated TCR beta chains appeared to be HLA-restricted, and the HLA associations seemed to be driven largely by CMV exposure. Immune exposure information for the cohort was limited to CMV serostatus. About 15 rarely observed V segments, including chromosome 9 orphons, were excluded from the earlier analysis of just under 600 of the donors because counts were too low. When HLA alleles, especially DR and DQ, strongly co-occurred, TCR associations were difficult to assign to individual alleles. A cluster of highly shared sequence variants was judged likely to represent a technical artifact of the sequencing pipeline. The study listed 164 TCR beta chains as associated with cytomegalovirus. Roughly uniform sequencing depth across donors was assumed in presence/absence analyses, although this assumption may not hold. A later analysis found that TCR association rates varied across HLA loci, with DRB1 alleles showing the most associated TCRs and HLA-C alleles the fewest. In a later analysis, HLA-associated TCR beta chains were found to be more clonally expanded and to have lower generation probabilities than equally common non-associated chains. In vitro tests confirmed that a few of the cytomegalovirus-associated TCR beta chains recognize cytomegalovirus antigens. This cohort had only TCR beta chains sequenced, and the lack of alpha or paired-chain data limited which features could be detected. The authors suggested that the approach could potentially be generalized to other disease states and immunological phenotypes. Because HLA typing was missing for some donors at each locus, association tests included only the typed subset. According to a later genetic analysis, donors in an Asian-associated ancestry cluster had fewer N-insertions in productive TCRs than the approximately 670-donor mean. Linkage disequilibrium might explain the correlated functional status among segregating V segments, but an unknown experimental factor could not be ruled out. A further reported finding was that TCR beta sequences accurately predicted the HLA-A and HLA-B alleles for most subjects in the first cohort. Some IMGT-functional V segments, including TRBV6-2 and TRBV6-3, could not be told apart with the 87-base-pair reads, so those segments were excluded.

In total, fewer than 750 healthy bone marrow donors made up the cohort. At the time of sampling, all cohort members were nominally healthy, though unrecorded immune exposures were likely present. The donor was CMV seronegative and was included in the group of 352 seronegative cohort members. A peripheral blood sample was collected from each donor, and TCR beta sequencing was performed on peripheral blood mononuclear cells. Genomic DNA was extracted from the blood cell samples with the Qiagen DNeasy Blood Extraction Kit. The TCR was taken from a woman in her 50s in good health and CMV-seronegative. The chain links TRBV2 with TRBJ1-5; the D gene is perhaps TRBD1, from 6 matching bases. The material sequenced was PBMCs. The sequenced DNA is TGTGCCAGCAGTGAGGGACACCAGAATCAGCCCCAGCATTTT. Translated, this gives CASSEGHQNQPQHF. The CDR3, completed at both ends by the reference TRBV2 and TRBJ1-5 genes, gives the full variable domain EPEVTQTPSHQVTQMGQEVILRCVPISNHLYFYWYRQILGQKVEFLVSFYNNEISEKSEIFDDQFSVERPDGSNFTLKIRSTKLEDSAMYFCASSEGHQNQPQHFGDGTRLSIL.